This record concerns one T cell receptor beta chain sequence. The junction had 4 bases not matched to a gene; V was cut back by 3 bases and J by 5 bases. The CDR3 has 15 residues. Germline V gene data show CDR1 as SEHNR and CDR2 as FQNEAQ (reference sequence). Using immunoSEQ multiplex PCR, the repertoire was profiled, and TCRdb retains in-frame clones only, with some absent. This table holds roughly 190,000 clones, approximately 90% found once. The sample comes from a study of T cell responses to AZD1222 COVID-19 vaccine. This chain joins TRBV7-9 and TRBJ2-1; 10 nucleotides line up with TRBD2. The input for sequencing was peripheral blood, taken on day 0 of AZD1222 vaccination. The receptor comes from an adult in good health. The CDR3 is CASSLGTSAHNEQFF. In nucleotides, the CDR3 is TGTGCCAGCAGCTTGGGGACTAGCGCCCACAATGAGCAGTTCTTC.